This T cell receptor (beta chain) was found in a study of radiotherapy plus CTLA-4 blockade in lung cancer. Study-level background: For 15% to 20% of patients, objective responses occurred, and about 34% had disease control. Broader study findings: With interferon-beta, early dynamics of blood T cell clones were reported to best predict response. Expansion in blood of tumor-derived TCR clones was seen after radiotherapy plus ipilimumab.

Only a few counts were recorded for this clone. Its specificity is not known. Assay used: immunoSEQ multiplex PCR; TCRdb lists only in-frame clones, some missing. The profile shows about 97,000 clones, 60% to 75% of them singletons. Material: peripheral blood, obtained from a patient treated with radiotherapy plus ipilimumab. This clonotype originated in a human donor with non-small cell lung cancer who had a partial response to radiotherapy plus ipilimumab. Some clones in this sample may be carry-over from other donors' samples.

Here the CDR3 DNA reads TGTGCCAGCAGCTGGACGGGACAGCCGACCGAAGCTTTCTTT. Residues: CASSWTGQPTEAFF. The chain joins TRBV7-9 to TRBJ1-1; 7 nucleotides agree with TRBD1. The germline CDR1 and CDR2 sequences are SEHNR and FQNEAQ (reference sequence). V lost 4 bases, J lost 8 bases, and 10 bases stayed unmatched. The CDR3 runs 14 residues. The full variable domain, in which reference TRBV7-9 and TRBJ1-1 provide the parts outside the CDR3, is DTGVSQNPRHKITKRGQNVTFRCDPISEHNRLYWYRQTLGQGPEFLTYFQNEAQLEKSRLLSDRFSAERPKGSFSTLEIQRTEQGDSAMYLCASSWTGQPTEAFFGQGTRLTVV.